A selection of T cell receptor beta chains follows, all from one sample in a study of shared T cell receptors in the human thymus. Sequenced by immunoSEQ multiplex PCR; TCRdb stores in-frame clones only, minus some. The top ten hold roughly 0.013% of the sample, which has about 500,000 clones, approximately 80% seen once. A further study also used this sample, focusing on human thymus T cells.

The sample taken for sequencing was thymocytes. The receptors stem from a boy under three years old with a congenital heart defect. Each CDR3 is given with its conserved first and last residue. Clone sizes are given selectively: once, few, many, or a class where the clone is expanded.

v_call	j_call	clone_size	cdr3_aa
TRBV5-1	TRBJ2-7	few	CASSLGHRDYEQYF
TRBV19	TRBJ2-5	NA	CASRAAQGAGETQYF
TRBV2	TRBJ2-7	NA	CASSSVIAGGPSYEQYF
TRBV6-6	TRBJ2-7	NA	CASRTRPAGAEQYF
TRBV18	TRBJ2-7	NA	CASSPRVRTSGSSYEQYF
TRBV28	TRBJ1-3	NA	CASGLSGNTIYF
TRBV7-6	TRBJ2-1	few	CASSPGTSVYRYEQFF
TRBV6-5	TRBJ1-4	few	CASGARREEKLFF
TRBV2	TRBJ1-2	NA	CARGDREFLGYTF
TRBV6-5	TRBJ2-3	NA	CAAGGFIGGTDTQYF
TRBV30	TRBJ1-2	NA	CAWSVVGADGYTF
TRBV18	TRBJ2-5	NA	CASSPQTGAEATQYF
TRBV5-6	TRBJ1-2	NA	CASSREGAPGSGYTF
TRBV6-5	TRBJ2-3	NA	CATRLAGSTDTQYF
TRBV5-4	TRBJ2-1	NA	CASSLVGRTDNEQFF
TRBV9	TRBJ1-2	few	CASGEGQGAKGYTF
TRBV6-1	TRBJ2-7	NA	CASFLDGLRFYEQYF
TRBV4-2	TRBJ2-2	NA	CASSRHGTSGRNPGELFF
TRBV6-1	TRBJ2-1	NA	CASSEPYEDEQFF
TRBV9	TRBJ2-7	NA	CASSVGRGLGYEQYF
TRBV12-5	TRBJ2-7	NA	CASAPIRGASEQYF
TRBV18	TRBJ2-1	few	CASSPNGGPYNEQFF
TRBV19	TRBJ2-7	NA	CASEGGDAACEQYF
TRBV15	TRBJ1-1	NA	CATLGGVTGAQTLNTEAFF
TRBV25-1	TRBJ1-2	NA	CASSDRAHGYTF
TRBV29-1	TRBJ2-3	NA	CSVSAGGLLLSQYF
TRBV6-8	TRBJ2-1	NA	CASSYEGDNEQFF
TRBV18	TRBJ2-6	NA	CASSPGTGSPGANVLTF
TRBV12-5	TRBJ2-4	NA	CASGLVWQGWKAKNIQYF
TRBV7-2	TRBJ2-3	NA	CASREREEDTDTQYF
TRBV19	TRBJ1-2	NA	CASSINGESYTF
TRBV5-6	TRBJ2-7	few	CASSDGTSGRVSAYEQYF
TRBV11-2	TRBJ2-3	NA	CASSLTPSEQPDTQYF
TRBV2	TRBJ2-2	NA	CASSRSELTGELFF
TRBV7-6	TRBJ2-1	NA	CASSLDPRLTPRAVPYNEQFF